This TCR beta chain came from a study of T cells in Graves' hyperthyroidism and ophthalmopathy. This clonotype has ten or more counts. Researchers amplified the TCR beta CDR3 regions from RNA transcripts. The TCR CDR3 was amplified in a first-round RT-PCR using the HTBI primer set. MiXCR, applied by TCRdb to the multiplex PCR reads, yields one record per CDR3 protein. The sample includes 350,000 or so distinct CDR3 sequences, about a sixth of them seen just once. The study left out patients who had uncontrolled infection, other autoimmune disease, pregnancy or lactation. Used for diagnoses were clinical symptoms, serum thyroxine and TRAb, thyroid ultrasound and orbital computed tomography. The sequence came from a woman in her thirties or forties with Graves' ophthalmopathy. Sequencing used blood.

This chain's CDR3 is CATSDTGTLYEQYF. The CDR3 DNA is TGTGCCACCAGTGATACCGGGACTCTCTACGAGCAGTACTTC. The V call is TRBV24-1, the J call TRBJ2-7; D might be TRBD2 (6 bases). Germline assignment: CDR1 KGHDR and CDR2 SFDVKD. Trimming cost V 3 bases and J 3 bases, with 11 bases left between them. CDR3 size: 14 residues.